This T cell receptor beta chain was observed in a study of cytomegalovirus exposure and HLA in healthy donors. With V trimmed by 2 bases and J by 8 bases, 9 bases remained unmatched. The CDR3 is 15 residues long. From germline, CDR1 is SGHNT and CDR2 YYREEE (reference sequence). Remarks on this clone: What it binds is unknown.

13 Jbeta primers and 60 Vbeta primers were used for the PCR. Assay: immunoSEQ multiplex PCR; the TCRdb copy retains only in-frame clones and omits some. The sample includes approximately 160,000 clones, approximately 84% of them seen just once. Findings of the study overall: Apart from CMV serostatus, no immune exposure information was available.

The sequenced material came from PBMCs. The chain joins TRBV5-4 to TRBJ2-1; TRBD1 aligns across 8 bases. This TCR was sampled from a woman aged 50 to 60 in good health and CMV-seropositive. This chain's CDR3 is CASSFPGQVGHEQFF. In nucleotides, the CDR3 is TGTGCCAGCAGCTTTCCGGGACAGGTGGGCCATGAGCAGTTCTTC.